This T cell receptor (beta chain) is from a study of CXCR3-negative and CXCR3-positive naive CD8 T cells. The study, taken as a whole, reports: Naive cells positive for CXCR3 carried more hydrophobic TRB CDR3s than CXCR3-negative ones.

In triplicate, each CD8+ T cell subset was sorted at 300,000 cells per replicate. Naive CD8+ T cells showed a CD45RO-CCR7+CD27+CD95- phenotype. All TRB cDNA libraries came from 5' RACE performed with UMI labels. TCRdb re-called the 5' RACE reads and catalogs CDR3 proteins one per entry, DNA excluded. The table for this sample gives some 130,000 distinct CDR3 sequences. Concerning this clonotype: The antigen remains unidentified.

Germline V gene data show CDR1 as SGHTA and CDR2 as FQGNSA. The CDR3 consists of 16 residues. The chain links TRBV7-2 to TRBJ2-6. Specimen: naive CXCR3+ CD8+ T cells from blood. Subset meaning: CD45RO-CCR7+CD27+CD95- naive CD8+ T cells expressing CXCR3 (TNR3+). The receptor was isolated from a human donor in good health. Some clones in this sample may be carry-over from other donors' samples. The CDR3 is CASSHLIGPGANVLTF.